This is a list of T cell receptor beta chains from one sample in a study of T cells after posttransplantation cyclophosphamide. Clones were sequenced by immunoSEQ multiplex PCR, and TCRdb holds only the in-frame ones, with some missing. Altogether some 5,000 clones were found in the sample, and no singletons occur. Sequencing used PBMCs, obtained after allogeneic stem cell transplant with posttransplant cyclophosphamide. The receptor source for this set is a male patient aged 55 to 70 who received an allogeneic stem cell transplant from a related donor, was CMV-positive, and had no GVHD. Some T cells may arise from the graft donor. CDR3s leave out the opening cysteine and the closing phenylalanine or tryptophan.

TRBJ1-2	TRBV21-1	ASSATVQGDYGYT
TRBJ2-2	TRBV5-1	ASSFSGTGNTGELF
TRBJ2-2	TRBV5-1	ASSFLTGELF
TRBJ2-7	TRBV5-1	ASRLTGPEQY
TRBJ2-7	TRBV27	ASRPMGSYEQY
TRBJ2-5	TRBV7-8	ASSSAGGQASETQY
TRBJ2-6	TRBV6-5	ASSFDRESGANVLT
TRBJ2-2	TRBV29-1	SVQGANTGELF
TRBJ1-2	TRBV5-1	ASSGEEQRYGYT
TRBJ1-6	TRBV5-6	ASSRDRANSPLH
TRBJ1-2	TRBV10-3	AISFYSGEMDHYGYT
TRBJ1-5	TRBV2	ASSGQINQPQH
TRBJ1-1	TRBV25-1	ASRGSLNTEAF
TRBJ2-1	TRBV15	ATSQAGTSYNEQF
TRBJ1-4	TRBV11-2	ASSSRRGSGKLF
TRBJ1-6	TRBV7-9	ASSLVWDSENSPLH
TRBJ1-5	TRBV7-8	ASSRTEGRQPQH
TRBJ1-2	TRBV11-2	ASSLARDRDGYT
TRBJ1-6	TRBV6-6	ASSYSTVSPLH
TRBJ2-2	TRBV9	ASSYREAMNTGELF
TRBJ1-1	TRBV27	ASSLYLIGEHRGVNTEAF
TRBJ2-7	TRBV5-5	ASSHDTGTRGYEQY
TRBJ2-5	TRBV11-3	ASSSPHRDSNQETQY
TRBJ2-1	TRBV18	ASSPVAGRRGNEQF
TRBJ1-1	TRBV6-4	ASSPEGTRGRMNTEAF
TRBJ2-3	TRBV5-1	ASNPSGGSTDTQY